This is a list of T cell receptor beta chains from one sample in a study of identical twins. In TCRdb, the 5' RACE reads were re-called with MiXCR into one record per CDR3 protein. The profile shows about 920,000 distinct CDR3 sequences, about 12% of them singletons. The same sample was also used in a study of yellow fever vaccine responses in identical twins.

Sequencing was done on a sample of PBMCs. The receptors were gathered from a young woman in good health. The CDR3 runs from the conserved cysteine through the conserved F or W. The D gene is left open where the match is weak. Not every row has a clone size; where given, it reads once, few, many or a size class.

d_call: TRBD1; j_call: TRBJ2-7; clone_size: many; v_call: TRBV6-1; cdr3_nt: TGTGCCACCTTTTCTTCCGGGACAGGCTCCTACGAGCAGTACTTC; cdr3_aa: CATFSSGTGSYEQYF
d_call: -; j_call: TRBJ2-1; clone_size: many; v_call: TRBV11-1; cdr3_nt: TGTGCCAGCAGCTCCCGTAGGAGTGGGGTGATAGGTAGCTCCTACAATGAGCAGTTCTTC; cdr3_aa: CASSSRRSGVIGSSYNEQFF
d_call: TRBD2; j_call: TRBJ2-5; clone_size: -; v_call: TRBV5-1; cdr3_nt: TGCGCCAGCAGCTCGGGGGGGGCCAGGCAGGGAGAGACCCAGTACTTC; cdr3_aa: CASSSGGARQGETQYF
d_call: -; j_call: TRBJ2-7; clone_size: few; v_call: TRBV28; cdr3_nt: TGTGCCAGCAGTTCCGGGGCGCCGTACGAGCAGTACTTC; cdr3_aa: CASSSGAPYEQYF
d_call: TRBD2; j_call: TRBJ2-7; clone_size: -; v_call: TRBV20-1; cdr3_nt: TGCAGTGCTGCTAGCGGGAGGGATAACGGCGAGCAGTACTTC; cdr3_aa: CSAASGRDNGEQYF
d_call: TRBD1; j_call: TRBJ1-2; clone_size: few; v_call: TRBV28; cdr3_nt: TGTGCCACCGGACAGGGCGACTATGGCTACACCTTC; cdr3_aa: CATGQGDYGYTF
d_call: TRBD1; j_call: TRBJ2-1; clone_size: few; v_call: TRBV6-1; cdr3_nt: TGTGCCAGCAGTCGTAGACAGGGTGATGAGCAGTTCTTC; cdr3_aa: CASSRRQGDEQFF
d_call: -; j_call: TRBJ2-7; clone_size: -; v_call: TRBV20-1; cdr3_nt: TGCAGTGCTAGAATGCTACGGACGCCTGGCGAGCAGTACTTC; cdr3_aa: CSARMLRTPGEQYF
d_call: -; j_call: TRBJ2-3; clone_size: -; v_call: TRBV29-1; cdr3_nt: TGCAGCGTCGAGGGAGCGAAAGAGGATACGCAGTATTTT; cdr3_aa: CSVEGAKEDTQYF
d_call: -; j_call: TRBJ2-2; clone_size: many; v_call: TRBV7-8; cdr3_nt: TGTGCCAGCAGCTTCGGACGCACGAACACCGGGGAGCTGTTTTTT; cdr3_aa: CASSFGRTNTGELFF
d_call: -; j_call: TRBJ1-5; clone_size: few; v_call: TRBV7-2; cdr3_nt: TGTGCCAGCAGCTTAGAGGGCAGGAGCTCCTATCAGCCCCAGCATTTT; cdr3_aa: CASSLEGRSSYQPQHF
d_call: -; j_call: TRBJ1-5; clone_size: -; v_call: TRBV10-2; cdr3_nt: TGCGCCAGCAGTGAGTCGCGACGCTGGATCAATCAGCCCCAGCATTTT; cdr3_aa: CASSESRRWINQPQHF
d_call: TRBD1; j_call: TRBJ1-2; clone_size: few; v_call: TRBV12-3/TRBV12-4; cdr3_nt: TGTGCCAGCAGGGGGGACAGGCATGGCTACACCTTC; cdr3_aa: CASRGDRHGYTF
d_call: TRBD1; j_call: TRBJ1-5; clone_size: -; v_call: TRBV6-5; cdr3_nt: TGTGCCAGCAGTTACAATCCACAGGGGTCAATCAATCAGCCCCAGCATTTT; cdr3_aa: CASSYNPQGSINQPQHF
d_call: TRBD2; j_call: TRBJ2-7; clone_size: few; v_call: TRBV19; cdr3_nt: TGTGCCAGTAGTGAAAATCTAGCGGGTAGCGACGAGCAGTACTTC; cdr3_aa: CASSENLAGSDEQYF
d_call: -; j_call: TRBJ2-5; clone_size: -; v_call: TRBV3-1; cdr3_nt: TGTGCCAGCAGCCTTTCCTCGTTGAGGGATGAGACCCAGTACTTC; cdr3_aa: CASSLSSLRDETQYF
d_call: -; j_call: TRBJ1-1; clone_size: -; v_call: TRBV19; cdr3_nt: TGTGCCAGTAGTGGACGGGGTGAAGCTTTCTTT; cdr3_aa: CASSGRGEAFF
d_call: TRBD1; j_call: TRBJ2-1; clone_size: many; v_call: TRBV7-9; cdr3_nt: TGTGCCAGCAGCTTGGACAGGGACCATGAGCAGTTCTTC; cdr3_aa: CASSLDRDHEQFF
d_call: -; j_call: TRBJ2-7; clone_size: -; v_call: TRBV6-5; cdr3_nt: TGTGCCAGCAGTTACTCAGCGGCAATCTCCTACGAGCAGTACTTC; cdr3_aa: CASSYSAAISYEQYF
d_call: -; j_call: TRBJ2-3; clone_size: many; v_call: TRBV25-1; cdr3_nt: TGTGCCAGCAGTGAATCATCCCTTGGGCCTAGCGAACCTAGCACAGATACGCAGTATTTT; cdr3_aa: CASSESSLGPSEPSTDTQYF
d_call: -; j_call: TRBJ1-1; clone_size: -; v_call: TRBV29-1; cdr3_nt: TGCAGCGGAAGGGACTCCGTAGCTTTCTTT; cdr3_aa: CSGRDSVAFF
d_call: TRBD1; j_call: TRBJ2-3; clone_size: few; v_call: TRBV9; cdr3_nt: TGTGCCAGCAGCGTATACCGGGACAGACCAGGCACAGATACGCAGTATTTT; cdr3_aa: CASSVYRDRPGTDTQYF
d_call: TRBD2; j_call: TRBJ2-1; clone_size: -; v_call: TRBV6-2/TRBV6-3; cdr3_nt: TGTGCCAGCAGTTACGGTCTAGCGGGGTGGGACAATGAGCAGTTCTTC; cdr3_aa: CASSYGLAGWDNEQFF
d_call: -; j_call: TRBJ2-5; clone_size: -; v_call: TRBV7-9; cdr3_nt: TGTGCCAGCAGCTTAGCCCCGGGGGAAGAGACCCAGTACTTC; cdr3_aa: CASSLAPGEETQYF
d_call: TRBD2; j_call: TRBJ2-1; clone_size: -; v_call: TRBV18; cdr3_nt: TGTGCCAGCTCACCACTGGGACTAGCGGGGGTGGATGAGCAGTTCTTC; cdr3_aa: CASSPLGLAGVDEQFF